These T cell receptor beta chains were read from a single sample in a study of glioma-infiltrating T cells after dendritic cell vaccination. Only in-frame clones appear in the TCRdb table, and some are missing; sequencing was by immunoSEQ multiplex PCR. This sample yields over 80,000 clones, of which more than 80% are seen a single time; roughly 2.1% belongs to the top ten. This specimen consisted of blood, obtained after dendritic cell vaccination. Receptors were obtained from a human donor with glioblastoma. CDR3s include the opening cysteine and the closing phenylalanine or tryptophan. D genes are given only for firm matches. Size is omitted from some rows. Given values are once, few, many or a class for expanded clones.

v_gene	abundance	j_gene	d_gene	CDR3nt	CDR3aa
TRBV7-8	NA	TRBJ2-5	NA	TGTGCCAGCAGCGAGTTAACGGGAAGTCTTTTACAAGAGACCCAGTACTTC	CASSELTGSLLQETQYF
TRBV18	NA	TRBJ1-3	NA	TGTGCCAGCTCACCACGCGACATTCGTGGAAACACCATATATTTT	CASSPRDIRGNTIYF
TRBV5-8	NA	TRBJ2-5	NA	TGTGCCAGCAGCTTGGTCCGGGAGACCCAGTACTTC	CASSLVRETQYF
TRBV19	NA	TRBJ2-1	TRBD2	TGTGCCAGTAGCCCGGGGACTAGCGGGAGGGCCGTCTACAATGAGCAGTTCTTC	CASSPGTSGRAVYNEQFF
TRBV5-1	NA	TRBJ2-2	TRBD2	TGCGCCAGCAGCACCGGCGGCCTAGGCGGGAGGGACGCCGGGGAGCTGTTTTTT	CASSTGGLGGRDAGELFF
TRBV4-2	NA	TRBJ2-1	TRBD2	TGTGCCAGCAGCCAAGATCCGACTAGCGGGGGCCGTGTGCAGTTCTTC	CASSQDPTSGGRVQFF
TRBV4-2	NA	TRBJ1-5	NA	TGTGCCAGCAGCCAAGAGCGGTGGCAGCCCCAGCATTTT	CASSQERWQPQHF
TRBV2	NA	TRBJ1-2	NA	TGTGCCAGCAGTAGGACAGTAGCTAACTATGGCTACACCTTC	CASSRTVANYGYTF
TRBV2	NA	TRBJ2-1	TRBD2	TGTGCCAGCAGGAAGACTAGCGGGAATTACAATGAGCAGTTCTTC	CASRKTSGNYNEQFF
TRBV6-1	NA	TRBJ1-6	NA	TGTGCCAGCAGTGAAAAGGGGGATTCACCCCTCCACTTT	CASSEKGDSPLHF
TRBV6-6	NA	TRBJ1-1	TRBD1	TGTGCCACCAAGACAGGGAGTTACACTGAAGCTTTCTTT	CATKTGSYTEAFF
TRBV7-2	NA	TRBJ1-2	NA	TGTGCCAGCACCTTACGGGGGGAACGCTATGGCTACACCTTC	CASTLRGERYGYTF
TRBV7-8	medium-sized	TRBJ1-2	TRBD1	TGTGCCAGCAGCTACAACTCAGGGGGAGCTAACTATGGCTACACCTTC	CASSYNSGGANYGYTF
TRBV7-9	NA	TRBJ2-7	TRBD2	TGTGCCAGCAGCTTTGGGGGGGGTTTCTCCAGCTACGAGCAGTACTTC	CASSFGGGFSSYEQYF
TRBV6-1	NA	TRBJ1-1	NA	TGTGCCAGCAGGGAAACCGGGACGCATCAGGGGACTGAAGCTTTCTTT	CASRETGTHQGTEAFF
TRBV5-1	few	TRBJ2-1	TRBD2	TGCGCCAGCAGCTTTACTAGCGTTAATGAGCAGTTCTTC	CASSFTSVNEQFF
TRBV7-2	few	TRBJ2-3	TRBD1	TGTGCCAGCAGCTTAGTTACAGGGGCAGATACGCAGTATTTT	CASSLVTGADTQYF
TRBV5-1	few	TRBJ1-1	TRBD1	TGCGCCAGCAGCTTGGGACAGGGCGCCGAAGAAGCTTTCTTT	CASSLGQGAEEAFF
TRBV19	NA	TRBJ1-1	NA	TGTGCCAGTAGTATGCCCCCCCAGGCAGGTATCACTGAAGCTTTCTTT	CASSMPPQAGITEAFF
TRBV7-2	once	TRBJ1-3	NA	TGTGCCAGCAGCTTAGAAGCGCGCTCTGGAAACACCATATATTTT	CASSLEARSGNTIYF
TRBV4-1	NA	TRBJ2-1	NA	TGCGCCAGCAGCCAAGATTATGGCCCCCCCAATGAGCAGTTCTTC	CASSQDYGPPNEQFF
TRBV5-1	NA	TRBJ2-1	NA	TGCGCCAGCAGCGCCGAAGGGAGCTCCTACAATGAGCAGTTCTTC	CASSAEGSSYNEQFF